This TCR beta chain was observed in a study of shared clonotypes between healthy human individuals. Only CD45RO-negative cells positively selected for CCR7 counted as naive CD8 cells, so terminally differentiated effector memory CD45RA+ cells were excluded. Unmatched junction bases numbered 16, after V lost 0 bases and J lost 6 bases. Germline assignment: CDR1 LNHNV and CDR2 YYDKDF (reference sequence). The CDR3 has 19 amino acids. The assay was immunoSEQ multiplex PCR, and TCRdb's table has in-frame clones only and misses some. The sample carries over 750,000 clones, approximately 96% recorded once.

The sample was naive CD8+ T cells sorted from blood. The clonotype comes from a young man in good health. The chain links TRBV15 to TRBJ2-1; 8 nucleotides match TRBD1. The CDR3 sequence: CATSRDARTGPLRGNEQFF. Written as DNA, the CDR3 is TGTGCCACCAGCAGAGACGCGAGGACAGGGCCCCTACGGGGCAATGAGCAGTTCTTC.